The rows below give T cell receptor beta chains drawn from one sample of a study of T cell responses to AZD1222 COVID-19 vaccine. Sequencing was performed with immunoSEQ multiplex PCR; in TCRdb, only in-frame clones are kept and a portion is missing. This table has around 180,000 clones, almost 95% appearing once. Here the sequenced sample was peripheral blood, taken on day 0 of AZD1222 vaccination. The receptor source for this set is an adult in good health. Each CDR3 is given with its conserved first and last residue. The D gene is left open where the match is weak. Some rows mark clone size as missing; the rest say once, few, many or name a class of expanded clone.

>TRBV6-5|-|TRBJ1-1|once
CASSYFPGPGTEAFF
TGTGCCAGCAGTTACTTTCCGGGCCCCGGGACTGAAGCTTTCTTT
>TRBV25-1|-|TRBJ1-6|-
CASSESGSYNSPLHF
TGTGCCAGCAGTGAAAGCGGCTCCTATAATTCACCCCTCCACTTT
>TRBV6-2/TRBV6-3|TRBD1|TRBJ1-1|-
CASSTSTGRLMNTEAFF
TGTGCCAGCAGTACCTCGACAGGGAGATTAATGAACACTGAAGCTTTCTTT
>TRBV6-5|TRBD1|TRBJ2-7|-
CASGQGGEQYF
TGTGCCAGCGGACAGGGTGGCGAGCAGTACTTC
>TRBV2|-|TRBJ2-1|few
CASSERRDYNEQFF
TGTGCCAGCAGTGAACGGCGGGATTACAATGAGCAGTTCTTC
>TRBV19|TRBD1|TRBJ2-6|-
CASSTTTGGGGANVLTF
TGTGCCAGTAGTACTACGACAGGGGGCGGCGGGGCCAACGTCCTGACTTTC
>TRBV5-4|-|TRBJ2-1|-
CASSLRDWPNEQFF
TGTGCCAGCAGCTTGAGGGACTGGCCCAATGAGCAGTTCTTC
>TRBV4-3|TRBD1|TRBJ1-3|-
CASSLTGQGFWDTIYF
TGCGCCAGCAGCCTCACGGGACAGGGGTTTTGGGACACCATATATTTT
>TRBV5-6|-|TRBJ2-5|-
CASSPGLGGAGTQYF
TGTGCCAGCAGCCCGGGACTCGGGGGCGCAGGGACCCAGTACTTC
>TRBV7-2|-|TRBJ1-2|-
CASSPQRGSGYTF
TGTGCCAGCAGCCCACAGCGGGGGTCGGGCTACACCTTC
>TRBV7-2|-|TRBJ1-1|-
CASSGNMNTEAFF
TGTGCCAGCAGCGGTAACATGAACACTGAAGCTTTCTTT
>TRBV24-1|-|TRBJ2-1|-
CATRTMGPEQFF
TGTGCCACCAGGACCATGGGACCTGAGCAGTTCTTC
>TRBV6-5|-|TRBJ2-7|-
CASSEFDSYEQYF
TGTGCCAGCAGCGAGTTCGATTCCTACGAGCAGTACTTC
>TRBV5-4|TRBD1|TRBJ1-1|few
CASSRDRENTEAFF
TGTGCCAGCAGCCGGGACAGAGAAAACACTGAAGCTTTCTTT
>TRBV10-3|TRBD2|TRBJ2-3|-
CAITGLAGSTDTQYF
TGTGCCATCACCGGACTAGCGGGGAGCACAGATACGCAGTATTTT
>TRBV19|TRBD1|TRBJ1-5|-
CASRRTGGQPQHF
TGTGCCAGTAGACGGACAGGGGGTCAGCCCCAGCATTTT
>TRBV3-1/TRBV3-2|TRBD1|TRBJ1-2|-
CASSPGTGNYGYTF
TGTGCCAGCAGCCCCGGGACAGGGAACTATGGCTACACCTTC
>TRBV7-3|-|TRBJ1-1|-
CASGRGARTEAFF
TGTGCCAGCGGGAGAGGGGCGAGGACTGAAGCTTTCTTT
>TRBV7-2|-|TRBJ2-7|-
CASSLHVASRKMYEQYF
TGTGCCAGCAGCTTACATGTGGCCTCCAGGAAGATGTACGAGCAGTACTTC
>TRBV14|-|TRBJ2-3|-
CASSQDIRGTDTQYF
TGTGCCAGCAGCCAAGATATCCGGGGCACAGATACGCAGTATTTT
>TRBV4-3|TRBD1|TRBJ1-2|-
CASSQGTGGDVYGYTF
TGCGCCAGCAGCCAAGGGACAGGGGGCGATGTATATGGCTACACCTTC
>TRBV14|-|TRBJ1-1|-
CASSPYGGARSTEAFF
TGTGCCAGCAGCCCTTATGGAGGGGCTCGGTCCACTGAAGCTTTCTTT
>TRBV5-8|TRBD2|TRBJ2-7|-
CASSLALAGSYEQYF
TGTGCCAGCAGCTTGGCCTTAGCGGGATCCTACGAGCAGTACTTC
>TRBV9|TRBD1|TRBJ2-5|-
CASSEGALTGVETQYF
TGTGCCAGCAGCGAAGGAGCCCTAACAGGGGTGGAGACCCAGTACTTC
>TRBV2|-|TRBJ1-5|-
CASSERSAAPSNQPQHF
TGTGCCAGCAGTGAACGGTCGGCAGCCCCTAGCAATCAGCCCCAGCATTTT
>TRBV9|TRBD2|TRBJ2-1|few
CASSVRSSGRAGNEQFF
TGTGCCAGCAGCGTCCGTTCTAGCGGGAGGGCGGGCAATGAGCAGTTCTTC
>TRBV7-9|-|TRBJ2-3|-
CADRRTSTDTQYF
TGTGCCGACCGACGGACTAGCACAGATACGCAGTATTTT
>TRBV10-3|-|TRBJ1-1|-
CAITPGQRNTEAFF
TGTGCCATCACCCCTGGACAGAGGAACACTGAAGCTTTCTTT
>TRBV27|-|TRBJ2-2|-
CASSEPPAGELFF
TGTGCCAGCAGTGAGCCCCCCGCCGGGGAGCTGTTTTTT
>TRBV6-4|-|TRBJ2-3|-
CASSDSGGATDTQYF
TGTGCCAGCAGTGACTCAGGGGGGGCCACAGATACGCAGTATTTT
>TRBV7-9|TRBD2|TRBJ2-7|-
CASSSGLARRYEQYF
TGTGCCAGCAGTTCTGGACTAGCGCGAAGGTACGAGCAGTACTTC
>TRBV28|-|TRBJ2-1|-
CASSLPPGNEQFF
TGTGCCAGCAGTTTACCCCCCGGGAATGAGCAGTTCTTC
>TRBV10-3|-|TRBJ1-3|-
CAISKTTASYGNTIYF
TGTGCCATCAGTAAAACCACAGCGTCCTACGGAAACACCATATATTTT
>TRBV3-1/TRBV3-2|-|TRBJ2-7|-
CASSWGRIYEQYF
TGTGCCAGCAGCTGGGGACGGATCTACGAGCAGTACTTC
>TRBV10-3|-|TRBJ2-1|-
CAISGTDGNEQFF
TGTGCCATCAGTGGGACAGATGGCAATGAGCAGTTCTTC
>TRBV6-5|TRBD2|TRBJ2-1|-
CASETGTSANNEQFF
TGTGCCAGCGAAACTGGGACTAGCGCCAACAATGAGCAGTTCTTC